This entry describes one T cell receptor (beta chain). This sample is part of a study of blood T cell repertoires in COVID-19. Study-level background: COVID-19 samples from acute and convalescent phases originated in the United States, Italy and Spain. PBMCs, B-cell-depleted T cells, or T cells were the source of the cDNA or gDNA that made up the material.

Methods used by the authors: Reference gene primer amplification gave nucleated cell count estimates. Sequenced by immunoSEQ multiplex PCR; TCRdb stores in-frame clones only, minus some. V, J and clone size are taken as reported in that table, and D and trimming were inferred from the DNA itself. The sample records about 270,000 clones, over 70% being singletons. The sequenced sample consisted of peripheral blood. The TCR originated in an elderly man with acute or convalescent COVID-19.

The CDR3 loop reads CASSVASGGNTGELFF. In nucleotides, the CDR3 is TGTGCCAGCAGCGTAGCTAGCGGGGGTAACACCGGGGAGCTGTTTTTT. The chain is built from TRBV9 and TRBJ2-2; 10 bases map to TRBD2. Unmatched junction bases numbered 1, after V lost 0 bases and J lost 2 bases. The CDR3 totals 16 residues. From germline, CDR1 is SGDLS and CDR2 YYNGEE.